One sample yielded the 30 T cell receptor beta chains listed below, sequenced in a study of blood T cell repertoires in COVID-19. Method: immunoSEQ multiplex PCR; TCRdb's copy keeps in-frame clones and lacks some. The sample consists of some 240,000 clones, roughly 88% of them appearing once. Specimen: peripheral blood. These receptors all stem from a woman between 40 and 50 years old who had recovered from COVID-19.

V gene TRBV6-6 combines with J gene TRBJ2-3, with a tentative D call TRBD2 (6 bases). With 3 bases removed from V and 1 base from J, the gap between germline ends came to 8 bases. Germline V lookup: CDR1 MNHNY, CDR2 SVGAGI (reference sequence). The CDR3 is made up of 14 amino acids. In DNA form, the CDR3 reads TGTGCCAGCAGTTATGGCGGGGGCACAGATACGCAGTATTTT. It is translated as CASSYGGGTDTQYF.

The V call is TRBV5-4, the J call TRBJ2-7; 8 bases fit TRBD1. The CDR3 totals 14 residues. V was clipped by 2 bases and J by 3 bases; unmatched bases: 4. CDR1 is SGHNT and CDR2 is YYREEE in the germline V gene (reference sequence). The CDR3 region has the DNA TGTGCCAGCAGCTTCCAGGACAGGGACTACGAGCAGTACTTC. Amino acid sequence: CASSFQDRDYEQYF.

The chain couples TRBV2 to TRBJ1-2, with unresolved D. The germline V gene encodes CDR1 SNHLY and CDR2 FYNNEI. V was pared by 4 bases and J by 0 bases, with 3 bases between. This CDR3 region has 12 residues. Here the CDR3 reads CASSATNYGYTF. The CDR3 DNA reads TGTGCCAGCAGTGCTACTAACTATGGCTACACCTTC.

This clone was counted only a few times. The CDR3 DNA is TGTGCCAGCAGCTTACAGACCTACGAGCAGTACTTC. Its translation: CASSLQTYEQYF. The rearrangement joins TRBV7-9 to TRBJ2-7, with D unresolved. Germline CDR1 is SEHNR and CDR2 is FQNEAQ (reference sequence). The CDR3 runs 12 residues. The V gene lost 2 bases and the J gene lost 2 bases, with 4 bases spanning the gap.

This clone turned up a few times. The CDR3 DNA reads as TGCGCCAGCAGCGACCGGGACAGGGGTTACGAGCAGTACTTC. The encoded protein is CASSDRDRGYEQYF. The chain employs TRBV5-1 and TRBJ2-7, with 10 nucleotides matching TRBD1. J was trimmed by 4 bases and V by 4 bases; bases with no gene match: 5. Per germline, CDR1 SGHRS and CDR2 YFSETQ. CDR3 length equals 14 residues.

V usage is TRBV4-3 and J usage is TRBJ2-7, with TRBD1 identical over 7 bases. This CDR3 comprises 14 residues. Trimming cost V 0 bases and J 2 bases; bases outside gene matches: 1. Germline V gene lookup returns CDR1 LGHNA and CDR2 YSLEER. The CDR3 loop is CASSQDTGAYEQYF. The CDR3, as DNA: TGCGCCAGCAGCCAAGATACAGGGGCCTACGAGCAGTACTTC.

This clone was observed a single time. The chain carries TRBV7-9 and TRBJ1-1, with D uncertain. CDR1 is SEHNR, CDR2 FQNEAQ, per germline (reference sequence). V shed 2 bases and J shed 4 bases, with 11 bases lying between them. The CDR3 totals 14 residues. The CDR3 nucleotides read TGTGCCAGCAGCTTAAACCCGAGAGGCACTGAAGCTTTCTTT. Protein product: CASSLNPRGTEAFF. Based on the CDR3 plus reference TRBV7-9 and TRBJ1-1, the full variable domain is DTGVSQNPRHKITKRGQNVTFRCDPISEHNRLYWYRQTLGQGPEFLTYFQNEAQLEKSRLLSDRFSAERPKGSFSTLEIQRTEQGDSAMYLCASSLNPRGTEAFFGQGTRLTVV.

V and J are TRBV9 and TRBJ2-6, with a possible D match to TRBD1 (6 bases). Between the trimmed V and J ends, which lost 2 bases and 11 bases, there was a span of 11 bases. The CDR3 is 13 amino acids. CDR1 is SGDLS and CDR2 is YYNGEE in the germline V gene. CDR3 loop: CASSVGTPDVLTF. The CDR3 nucleotides are TGTGCCAGCAGCGTCGGGACACCGGACGTCCTGACTTTC.

This clone turned up a few times. V and J are TRBV5-1 and TRBJ1-5; the match to TRBD1 covers 11 bases. CDR3 size: 15 residues. Germline-derived CDR1 and CDR2 are SGHRS and YFSETQ. Unmatched junction bases numbered 3, after V lost 3 bases and J lost 4 bases. CDR3 loop: CASSWGQGVNQPQHF. The CDR3, as DNA: TGCGCCAGCAGCTGGGGACAGGGGGTAAATCAGCCCCAGCATTTT.

The chain carries TRBV4-3 and TRBJ2-7, with a possible D match to TRBD2 (6 bases). The CDR3 runs to 16 residues. Germline V lookup: CDR1 LGHNA, CDR2 YSLEER. The V end was cut by 0 bases, the J end by 0 bases, with 12 bases between. The CDR3, as DNA: TGCGCCAGCAGCCAAGACGCTCTAGCGAACTCCTACGAGCAGTACTTC. Its protein product is CASSQDALANSYEQYF.

The CDR3 region has the DNA TGTGCCAGCAGCTCCCAGCCTAGGTGGGTCGAGAATAATTCACCCCTCCACTTT. Translated, it gives CASSSQPRWVENNSPLHF. The rearrangement uses TRBV5-4 and TRBJ1-6; D is unresolved. The CDR3 has 18 amino acids. V was pared by 3 bases and J by 5 bases, with 21 bases between. Germline-derived CDR1 and CDR2 are SGHNT and YYREEE (reference sequence). Using reference TRBV5-4 and TRBJ1-6 for the parts outside the CDR3, the full variable domain is ETGVTQSPTHLIKTRGQQVTLRCSSQSGHNTVSWYQQALGQGPQFIFQYYREEENGRGNFPPRFSGLQFPNYSSELNVNALELDDSALYLCASSSQPRWVENNSPLHFGNGTRLTVT.

CDR3 sequence: CASSPQGARGYTF. In nucleotides, the CDR3 is TGTGCCAGCAGTCCCCAGGGGGCGCGTGGCTACACCTTC. The rearrangement links TRBV6-5 to TRBJ1-2; 8 positions agree with TRBD1. The CDR3 totals 13 residues. In germline, CDR1 is MNHEY, CDR2 SVGAGI. The J segment lost 7 bases and the V segment lost 5 bases, leaving 6 bases of the junction unmatched.

The chain carries TRBV28 and TRBJ2-7; no definite D call. CDR3 length equals 13 residues. The germline gives CDR1 MDHEN, CDR2 SYDVKM. V was trimmed by 9 bases and J by 0 bases, leaving 12 bases between them. The CDR3 loop reads CASQAGSSYEQYF. In nucleotides, the CDR3 is TGTGCCAGTCAGGCCGGCTCCTCCTACGAGCAGTACTTC.

This chain joins TRBV9 and TRBJ2-3; D is unclear. The CDR3 runs to 14 residues. Germline lookup yields CDR1 SGDLS and CDR2 YYNGEE. Trimming took 0 bases from V and 10 from J, leaving 15 bases between them. CDR3 nucleotide sequence: TGTGCCAGCAGCGTAGAGCTAGGATTTGAACCGCAGTATTTT. Translation gives CASSVELGFEPQYF.

The chain links TRBV5-1 to TRBJ1-1, with 7 bases that match TRBD1. Losses at the gene ends were 2 bases for V and 5 bases for J; bases not matched to a gene: 9. The CDR3 has 15 amino acids. Germline V gene lookup returns CDR1 SGHRS and CDR2 YFSETQ. In DNA, the CDR3 is TGCGCCAGCAGCTTCACAGGGGAAATGCGGACTGAAGCTTTCTTT. Translating gives CASSFTGEMRTEAFF.

The chain carries TRBV5-1 and TRBJ2-7; 11 nucleotides match TRBD2. Per germline, CDR1 SGHRS and CDR2 YFSETQ. V lost 1 base and J lost 1; bases outside the gene matches: 7. CDR3 length equals 17 residues. The CDR3 protein is CASSLLPTSGASYEQYF. The CDR3, as DNA: TGCGCCAGCAGCTTGCTTCCGACTAGCGGGGCGTCCTACGAGCAGTACTTC.

The chain links TRBV5-1 to TRBJ2-4; possibly TRBD2 for D (6 bases). The CDR3 runs to 16 residues. V shed 3 bases and J shed 0 bases, with 13 bases lying between them. From germline, CDR1 is SGHRS and CDR2 YFSETQ. CDR3 sequence (DNA): TGCGCCAGCAGCTATAGCGGACCTTCAGCCAAAAACATTCAGTACTTC. It encodes CASSYSGPSAKNIQYF.

The chain recombines TRBV30 with TRBJ1-5; D is undetermined. Trimming took 1 base from V and 4 from J, leaving 11 bases between them. The CDR3 spans 14 residues. Germline CDR1 is GTSNPN and CDR2 is SVGIG (reference sequence). The CDR3 DNA reads as TGTGCCTGGAGTGAGAGGGAATTAAATCAGCCCCAGCATTTT. Translation: CAWSERELNQPQHF.

The chain links TRBV4-3 to TRBJ2-3; D call uncertain. The CDR3 loop spans 13 amino acids. Trimming removed 5 bases at V and 0 bases at J, with 6 bases between. CDR1 LGHNA and CDR2 YSLEER come from the germline V gene. The CDR3: CASSLASTDTQYF. The CDR3 nucleotides are TGCGCCAGCAGCTTAGCTAGCACAGATACGCAGTATTTT.

This clone was observed a single time. V gene TRBV5-6 combines with J gene TRBJ2-6; D call uncertain. V lost 4 bases and J 0 bases, leaving 14 bases between the germline ends. The CDR3 spans 17 residues. Germline assignment: CDR1 SGHDT and CDR2 YYEEEE. The CDR3 sequence is CASSALLSGSGANVLTF. The CDR3, as DNA: TGTGCCAGCAGCGCGTTACTCTCAGGCTCTGGGGCCAACGTCCTGACTTTC.

The rearrangement links TRBV18 to TRBJ1-3; D not resolved. The CDR3 totals 15 residues. The germline V gene encodes CDR1 KGHSH and CDR2 LQKENI. V gave up 3 bases and J gave up 4 bases, with 13 bases separating them. The CDR3 DNA reads as TGTGCCAGCTCACCGCTTCTCGGAGGGGGAAACACCATATATTTT. It translates to CASSPLLGGGNTIYF.

Concerning this clone itself: Germline is not matched at one junction end, which may reflect a read error. The V and J genes are TRBV6-6 and TRBJ2-1; weak D call: TRBD1 (5 bases). The CDR3 sequence is 12 residues long. Germline V gene lookup returns CDR1 MNHNY and CDR2 SVGAGI (reference sequence). The CDR3 sequence is CASRADRWVRVF. The CDR3 bases are TGTGCCAGCAGAGCTGACAGATGGGTTAGGGTCTTC.

This clone has only a few counts. The V and J genes are TRBV10-3 and TRBJ1-5; D is unclear. The germline V gene has CDR1 ENHRY and CDR2 SYGVKD. This CDR3 is built from 13 residues. With 7 bases removed from V and 6 bases from J, the gap between germline ends came to 13 bases. The CDR3 DNA is TGTGCCATCACCCAGTCTAGTGGTCAGCCCCAGCATTTT. Amino acids: CAITQSSGQPQHF.

CDR3 protein: CASRPGHIYNEQFF. In DNA, the CDR3 is TGTGCCAGCAGACCGGGACATATCTACAATGAGCAGTTCTTC. The V gene is TRBV27, the J gene TRBJ2-1; D may be TRBD1 (6 bases). The CDR3 sequence is 14 residues long. Germline V gives CDR1 MNHEY, CDR2 SMNVEV (reference sequence). Trimming shortened V by 6 bases and J by 3 bases, and 12 bases separated the two germline ends.

V and J are TRBV18 and TRBJ2-3; D is perhaps TRBD2 (5 bases). The germline CDR1 and CDR2 sequences are KGHSH and LQKENI. This CDR3 spans 17 amino acids. V lost 4 bases and J lost 5, with 22 bases in between. Written as DNA, the CDR3 is TGTGCCAGCTCACAAATTCGGGCCGGGGAAGAGGGAGATACGCAGTATTTT. Translating gives CASSQIRAGEEGDTQYF.

The rearrangement joins TRBV10-3 to TRBJ1-2; 9 nucleotides match TRBD1. Germline lookup yields CDR1 ENHRY and CDR2 SYGVKD. The junction had 8 bases not matched to a gene; V was cut back by 6 bases and J by 6 bases. CDR3 length: 14 amino acids. CDR3 loop: CAIRPTGGRNGYTF. DNA for the CDR3: TGTGCCATCAGACCAACAGGGGGCAGGAATGGCTACACCTTC.

This chain uses TRBV6-5 with TRBJ1-3; D gene uncertain. V lost 4 bases, J lost 1 base, and 8 bases lay in between. Germline CDR1 MNHEY, CDR2 SVGAGI. This CDR3 region has 14 residues. The CDR3 bases are TGTGCCAGCAGTTCAGTATTATCTGGAAACACCATATATTTT. This translates into CASSSVLSGNTIYF.

This chain joins TRBV12-3 or TRBV12-4 and TRBJ1-5; D is possibly TRBD1 (5 bases). This CDR3 has 12 residues. V lost 3 bases and J 9 bases, leaving 9 bases between the germline ends. This CDR3 reads CASSFGGGPQHF. DNA for the CDR3: TGTGCCAGCAGTTTTGGGGGGGGGCCCCAGCATTTT.

This clone came up once. The rearrangement uses TRBV7-9 and TRBJ2-7; D is ambiguous. Germline V gives CDR1 SEHNR, CDR2 FQNEAQ (reference sequence). The CDR3 runs 15 residues. V lost 1 base, J lost 3 bases, and 13 bases lay in between. The CDR3 region has the DNA TGTGCCAGCAGCTTAGGGGCAGCCGAAGTCTACGAGCAGTACTTC. As protein: CASSLGAAEVYEQYF.

The gene calls are TRBV6-5 and TRBJ1-5; maybe TRBD1 (6 bases). The V end was cut by 6 bases, the J end by 4 bases, with 16 bases between. The CDR3 runs to 15 residues. Germline V gives CDR1 MNHEY, CDR2 SVGAGI. DNA of the CDR3: TGTGCCAGCAGGCCGTTCAGGGGCCAGAATCAGCCCCAGCATTTT. This translates into CASRPFRGQNQPQHF.